Listed here are 8 T cell receptor beta chains from one sample, sequenced in a study of metastatic and nonmetastatic thyroid tumors. MiXCR was used by TCRdb to re-call the PCR reads. This table has tens of thousands of clones, roughly 25% appearing once. All patients were untreated before thyroid surgery. Sequencing used blood. The receptors come from a female donor with papillary thyroid cancer or a benign thyroid nodule (not recorded which). Some clones in this sample may be carry-over from other donors' samples.

This clone has at least ten counts. CDR3 in DNA: TGTGCCAGCAGCTTAGCTCGTTCTTTTCAGTACTTC. This sequence encodes CASSLARSFQYF. The chain links TRBV7-9 to TRBJ2-4; D is unclear. Trimming took off 0 bases at V and 11 bases at J, with 8 bases between the two ends. Per germline, CDR1 SEHNR and CDR2 FQNEAQ (reference sequence). The CDR3 is made up of 12 amino acids. The variable domain in full, with the rest retrieved from reference TRBV7-9 and TRBJ2-4, is DTGVSQNPRHKITKRGQNVTFRCDPISEHNRLYWYRQTLGQGPEFLTYFQNEAQLEKSRLLSDRFSAERPKGSFSTLEIQRTEQGDSAMYLCASSLARSFQYFGAGTRLSVL.

This clone was counted many times. The chain employs TRBV5-6 and TRBJ1-1; weak D call: TRBD1 (5 bases). Trimming removed 0 bases at V and 0 bases at J, with 9 bases between. This CDR3 region has 15 residues. The V gene's germline CDR1 is SGHDT and CDR2 YYEEEE. In DNA, the CDR3 is TGTGCCAGCAGCTTGGCAGCAGGGATGAACACTGAAGCTTTCTTT. This sequence encodes CASSLAAGMNTEAFF.

At least ten counts were recorded for this clone. This rearrangement joins TRBV29-1 to TRBJ2-1, with D possibly TRBD1 on 6 matching bases. CDR1 and CDR2 from the germline V gene are SQVTM and ANQGSEA. Trimming took 5 bases from V and 9 from J, leaving 26 bases between them. The CDR3 totals 16 residues. CDR3 loop: CSVPFSPGVTFSEQFF. The CDR3 DNA sequence: TGCAGCGTTCCTTTCTCGCCAGGGGTGACTTTTAGTGAGCAGTTCTTC.

This clone appeared many times. This may come from a read error, since a much larger clone is one base off. The CDR3 ends on some other residue instead of the conserved phenylalanine or tryptophan, so this is likely a read error. At the DNA level, this CDR3 is encoded by other sequences in the same sample as well. The V gene is TRBV2, the J gene TRBJ2-3; the D is unclear. The CDR3 runs to 12 residues. In germline, CDR1 is SNHLY, CDR2 FYNNEI. With 4 bases removed from V and 2 bases from J, the gap between germline ends came to 4 bases. CDR3 bases: TGTGCCAGCAGTGGGGACACAGATACGCAGTATCTT. Translating gives CASSGDTDTQYL.

This clone was seen many times. The V gene is TRBV5-1, the J gene TRBJ1-6; D uncertain. Trimming left V 2 bases short and J 0 bases short, with 18 bases between. Germline V lookup: CDR1 SGHRS, CDR2 YFSETQ. The CDR3 sequence is 19 residues long. This CDR3 reads CASSFFVGVGSSYNSPLHF. The CDR3 nucleotides read TGCGCCAGCAGCTTTTTTGTGGGAGTTGGGAGCTCCTATAATTCACCCCTCCACTTT.

The table lists this clone with many counts. The rearrangement uses TRBV28 and TRBJ2-1, with 12 nucleotides matching TRBD2. The CDR3 totals 17 residues. Germline loops: CDR1 MDHEN, CDR2 SYDVKM. V shed 1 base, J shed 7 bases, and the junction held 8 bases outside the gene matches. The CDR3 region has the DNA TGTGCCAGCAGTTTATCCTCTAGCGGGGGGGTAAGGAATGAGCAGTTCTTC. This encodes CASSLSSSGGVRNEQFF.

The chain has TRBV20-1 and TRBJ2-7; D gene unclear. Germline V gene data show CDR1 as DFQATT and CDR2 as SNEGSKA (reference sequence). V shed 1 base and J shed 3 bases, with 10 bases lying between them. The CDR3 sequence is 13 residues long. The CDR3 protein is CSARVLSFYEQYF. The DNA of the CDR3 is TGCAGTGCTAGAGTACTGAGTTTCTACGAGCAGTACTTC.

This clone was observed a handful of times. The chain links TRBV27 to TRBJ1-2, with D perhaps matching TRBD1 (6 bases). Germline loops: CDR1 MNHEY, CDR2 SMNVEV (reference sequence). The V end lost 3 bases, the J end lost 1 base, and 6 bases lay between the germline ends. This CDR3 comprises 13 residues. The CDR3 sequence is CASSLGHNYGYTF. In DNA, the CDR3 is TGTGCCAGCAGTTTGGGACATAACTATGGCTACACCTTC.